What follows are 5 T cell receptor beta chains derived from one specimen sequenced in a study of shared clonotypes between healthy human individuals. Using immunoSEQ multiplex PCR, the repertoire was profiled, and TCRdb retains in-frame clones only, with some absent. The table records under 1,900,000 clones, 97% to 99% of them present only once. The sequenced sample was naive CD4+ T cells sorted from blood. The sample's subset: CD45RA+ positively selected. These receptors all come from a man aged 30-40 years in good health.

This clone has just one count. The V call is TRBV5-1, the J call TRBJ1-2, with D unresolved. The germline CDR1 and CDR2 sequences are SGHRS and YFSETQ. The CDR3 sequence is 14 residues long. The germline V and J ends were trimmed by 0 bases and 4 bases, with 10 bases remaining between them. CDR3 in amino acids: CASSLAPGVYGYTF. In DNA, the CDR3 is TGCGCCAGCAGCTTGGCCCCAGGTGTCTATGGCTACACCTTC.

The chain has TRBV7-3 and TRBJ2-1, with 7 bases that match TRBD2. Germline assignment: CDR1 SGHTA and CDR2 FQGTGA. There are 14 residues in the CDR3. After removal of 2 bases from V and 7 bases from J, the junction contained 5 bases not matched to a gene. In DNA form, the CDR3 reads TGTGCCAGCAGCTTACTGGGAGGGCCGAATGAGCAGTTCTTC. Translating gives CASSLLGGPNEQFF.

The chain combines TRBV2 with TRBJ2-2; D is possibly TRBD2 (5 bases). Germline V gives CDR1 SNHLY, CDR2 FYNNEI. Trimming took off 5 bases at V and 1 base at J, with 17 bases between the two ends. The CDR3 has 17 amino acids. The CDR3 DNA reads TGTGCCAGCAGTCCGTCGTGGTCGGGAAGGAACACCGGGGAGCTGTTTTTT. This sequence encodes CASSPSWSGRNTGELFF.

This sequence joins TRBV5-1 and TRBJ2-7; D is perhaps TRBD1 or TRBD2 (5 bases each). The CDR3 runs to 16 residues. V gave up 4 bases and J gave up 0 bases, with 17 bases separating them. Per the germline V gene, CDR1 is SGHRS and CDR2 is YFSETQ. This CDR3 is CASSRAGTKDSYEQYF. CDR3 coding DNA: TGCGCCAGCAGCAGAGCCGGGACGAAAGACTCCTACGAGCAGTACTTC.

This chain links TRBV29-1 with TRBJ1-3; no clear D gene. V was shortened by 3 bases and J by 8 bases, with 11 bases between the two germline ends. Germline V gene sequence: CDR1 SQVTM, CDR2 ANQGSEA. The CDR3 has 12 amino acids. The CDR3 DNA sequence: TGCAGCGTTGATGAGGGTTTCGACACCATATATTTT. Translation gives CSVDEGFDTIYF.